This paragraph reports one T cell receptor beta chain. Its antigen is undetermined. This sample was taken from a study of siplizumab effects on memory and regulatory T cells. Notes on the study in general: Confirmation was lacking for the suppressive function of proliferating Tregs derived from siplizumab cultures. Among alloreactive clones, only a minor fraction mapped to unstimulated subsets. With siplizumab, cumulative frequency of CD4+ memory-derived alloreactive sequences dropped significantly. Relative to controls at around 25%, mappable alloreactive CD4+ clones exhibited a mean Treg-derived proportion of under 75% with siplizumab.

V shed 5 bases and J shed 3 bases, with 19 bases lying between them. CDR1 SGHTA and CDR2 FQGTGA come from the germline V gene. The CDR3 spans 17 residues. The assay was immunoSEQ multiplex PCR, and TCRdb's table has in-frame clones only and misses some. This sample carries some 81,000 clones, 95% of them seen once, and the ten largest clones take approximately 18%. This sequence was found in a human donor in good health. The chain recombines TRBV7-3 with TRBJ2-2; a weak D match, TRBD1 (6 bases). The sequenced sample was CD8+ T cells sorted from blood. Here the CDR3 DNA reads TGTGCCAGCAGCCTAGCTCAGGGACAAAGGGACACCGGGGAGCTGTTTTTT. Protein: CASSLAQGQRDTGELFF.